Described below is a single T cell receptor (beta chain) sequence and its context. Libraries were prepared by immunoSEQ multiplex PCR; TCRdb keeps only in-frame clonotypes and omits some of them. In the table there are 19,000 or so clones, roughly 88% of which are singletons. The data originate from a study of T cell changes during pregnancy in multiple sclerosis. The germline CDR1 and CDR2 sequences are MNHEY and SMNVEV (reference sequence). Germline trimming cut 1 base from V and 3 bases from J; bases unmatched to any gene: 3. The CDR3 consists of 15 residues. This sample comprised CD8+ T cells from peripheral blood mononuclear cells, obtained after pregnancy. The receptor was derived from a female donor in good health, enrolled as a control in a pregnancy study. The V gene is TRBV27, the J gene TRBJ1-2, with 9 bases identical to TRBD1. CDR3 region: CASSLYTGGDYGYTF. CDR3 DNA sequence: TGTGCCAGCAGTTTATACACAGGGGGCGACTATGGCTACACCTTC.